Presented here are 17 T cell receptor beta chains from one specimen sequenced in a study of blood T cell repertoires in COVID-19. Profiled with immunoSEQ multiplex PCR; TCRdb holds only in-frame clones, not every one. Of over 85,000 clones in the sample, roughly 88% were seen once. The sequenced sample consisted of peripheral blood. Source of these receptors: a woman in her 70s with acute or convalescent COVID-19.

In nucleotides, the CDR3 is TGTGCCATCAGCCAAACAGGGGGCAAGAACACTGAAGCTTTCTTT. Translated: CAISQTGGKNTEAFF. The chain carries TRBV10-3 and TRBJ1-1; 9 positions match TRBD1. J was trimmed by 1 base and V by 6 bases; bases with no gene match: 6. CDR3 length equals 15 residues. Germline V lookup: CDR1 ENHRY, CDR2 SYGVKD.

The gene calls are TRBV11-2 and TRBJ2-5, with D perhaps matching TRBD1 (6 bases). V lost 0 bases and J lost 1, with 9 bases in between. Per the germline V gene, CDR1 is SGHAT and CDR2 is FQNNGV. The CDR3 spans 15 residues. The CDR3 nucleotides read TGTGCCAGCAGCTTAGAAGGACAGTTCCAAGAGACCCAGTACTTC. It is translated as CASSLEGQFQETQYF.

V is TRBV20-1 and J is TRBJ1-2, with a weak D call TRBD1 (6 bases). Germline values: CDR1 DFQATT, CDR2 SNEGSKA (reference sequence). The CDR3 is made up of 14 amino acids. Trimming stripped 3 bases from V and 3 bases from J, with 14 bases between. This CDR3 is CSASFGGADYGYTF. CDR3 nucleotide sequence: TGCAGTGCTAGTTTTGGGGGCGCGGACTATGGCTACACCTTC.

J is TRBJ2-1 and V is TRBV7-9; possible D gene TRBD1, 6 bases. The CDR3 has 15 amino acids. V lost 4 bases and J lost 3, with 13 bases in between. Germline CDR1 SEHNR, CDR2 FQNEAQ (reference sequence). CDR3 bases: TGTGCCAGCAGCTACCGGACAGAGATCTACAATGAGCAGTTCTTC. This sequence encodes CASSYRTEIYNEQFF. Using reference TRBV7-9 and TRBJ2-1 for the parts outside the CDR3, the full variable domain is DTGVSQNPRHKITKRGQNVTFRCDPISEHNRLYWYRQTLGQGPEFLTYFQNEAQLEKSRLLSDRFSAERPKGSFSTLEIQRTEQGDSAMYLCASSYRTEIYNEQFFGPGTRLTVL.

This clone was recorded once. The chain combines TRBV21-1 with TRBJ2-5; the table's D gene call, TRBD2, was not cross checked with the DNA. TRBV21-1 counts as a pseudogene. CDR3 length: 14 residues. CDR3 DNA: TGTGCCAGCAGCAATCTCGGGGGAGAAGAGACCCAGTACTTC. It codes for CASSNLGGEETQYF.

The rearrangement uses TRBV27 and TRBJ1-2; D remains unclear. V was clipped by 0 bases and J by 5 bases, with 22 bases between them. Germline assignment: CDR1 MNHEY and CDR2 SMNVEV (reference sequence). The CDR3 loop spans 18 amino acids. CDR3 amino acids: CASSLSREEGSMKYGYTF. The CDR3 nucleotides read TGTGCCAGCAGTTTATCGAGGGAGGAGGGAAGTATGAAGTATGGCTACACCTTC.

This sequence joins TRBV19 and TRBJ1-1; tentative D call: TRBD1 (6 bases). CDR3 size: 15 residues. CDR1 and CDR2 (germline): LNHDA, SQIVND (reference sequence). Trimming removed 5 bases at V and 0 bases at J, with 13 bases between. The CDR3 DNA is TGTGCCAGTAGTGCAAGGACAGAAATGAACACTGAAGCTTTCTTT. Its translation is CASSARTEMNTEAFF. Full variable domain (outside the CDR3, taken from reference TRBV19 and TRBJ1-1): DGGITQSPKYLFRKEGQNVTLSCEQNLNHDAMYWYRQDPGQGLRLIYYSQIVNDFQKGDIAEGYSVSREKKESFPLTVTSAQKNPTAFYLCASSARTEMNTEAFFGQGTRLTVV.

The V gene is TRBV10-3, the J gene TRBJ2-3; TRBD1 is a possible D gene (7 bases). CDR1 is ENHRY and CDR2 is SYGVKD in the germline V gene. The CDR3 is 16 amino acids. V lost 4 bases, J lost 2 bases, and 16 bases lay in between. CDR3 in amino acids: CAISGGGQAPTDTQYF. The CDR3 DNA is TGTGCCATCAGTGGGGGAGGACAGGCACCCACAGATACGCAGTATTTT.

J is TRBJ2-7 and V is TRBV15; possible D gene TRBD1, 5 bases. The CDR3 has 13 residues. The germline V gene has CDR1 LNHNV and CDR2 YYDKDF (reference sequence). V dropped 5 bases and J dropped 4 bases, with 12 bases sitting between them. The CDR3 loop is CATSVPGFYEQYF. In DNA form, the CDR3 reads TGTGCCACCAGCGTTCCAGGGTTTTACGAGCAGTACTTC.

The chain uses TRBV29-1 and TRBJ1-1, with D uncertain. The CDR3 covers 13 residues. V was cut by 0 bases and J by 1 base, with 6 bases left in between. From germline, CDR1 is SQVTM and CDR2 ANQGSEA. The CDR3 bases are TGCAGCGTTGAAGAAAACAGGAACACTGAAGCTTTCTTT. It encodes CSVEENRNTEAFF.

CDR3 in amino acids: CATSDFTGTGGDNYGYTF. CDR3 DNA sequence: TGTGCCACCAGTGATTTTACCGGGACAGGAGGGGATAACTATGGCTACACCTTC. This chain uses TRBV24-1 with TRBJ1-2; 8 bases are a match to TRBD1. The trim removed 1 base at V and 1 base at J, leaving 10 bases unmatched. This CDR3 contains 18 residues. Germline V lookup: CDR1 KGHDR, CDR2 SFDVKD.

The genes are TRBV4-2 and TRBJ1-3; TRBD1 is a possible D gene (5 bases). Looked up from germline, CDR1 is LGHNA and CDR2 is YNFKEQ. There are 16 residues in the CDR3. Trimming removed 0 bases at V and 2 bases at J, with 11 bases between. The CDR3 loop reads CASSQERTGPGNTIYF. Here the CDR3 DNA reads TGTGCCAGCAGCCAAGAACGTACAGGTCCTGGAAACACCATATATTTT.

This rearrangement joins TRBV5-1 to TRBJ1-2; D possibly corresponds to TRBD1 (6 bases). This CDR3 spans 14 amino acids. CDR1 is SGHRS and CDR2 is YFSETQ in the germline V gene. Trimming shortened V by 1 base and J by 7 bases, and 14 bases separated the two germline ends. The CDR3 sequence: CASSLMQGNLGYTF. CDR3 nucleotides: TGCGCCAGCAGCTTGATGCAGGGGAATCTTGGCTACACCTTC.

The chain joins TRBV10-1 to TRBJ2-7; TRBD2 agrees at 13 bases. Germline-derived CDR1 and CDR2 are WNHNN and SYGVQD (reference sequence). V dropped 0 bases and J dropped 4; count of bases not matched to a gene: 6. This CDR3 region has 17 residues. This CDR3 is CASSESRLAGGRYEQYF. The CDR3 DNA reads TGCGCCAGCAGTGAGTCAAGACTAGCGGGAGGCAGGTACGAGCAGTACTTC.

The chain recombines TRBV5-6 with TRBJ2-1; D might be TRBD1 (5 bases). CDR3 length: 13 residues. The V and J ends lost 4 bases and 8 bases respectively, with 13 bases between them. Germline V lookup: CDR1 SGHDT, CDR2 YYEEEE. CDR3: CASSPPWGDEQFF. The DNA of the CDR3 is TGTGCCAGCAGCCCGCCATGGGGCGATGAGCAGTTCTTC.

In DNA form, the CDR3 reads TGTGCCAGCTCGACAGGGGGAACAGATACGCAGTATTTT. This gives the protein CASSTGGTDTQYF. The chain uses TRBV18 and TRBJ2-3, with TRBD1 identical over 9 bases. There are 13 residues in the CDR3. V lost 6 bases to trimming and J lost 3 bases; unmatched junction nucleotides: 1. Germline V lookup: CDR1 KGHSH, CDR2 LQKENI.

This clone is a singleton in its sample. The chain joins TRBV7-2 to TRBJ2-3; TRBD1 matches at 8 bases. The junction had 11 bases not matched to a gene; V was cut back by 2 bases and J by 1 base. The length of the CDR3 is 18 residues. Germline lookup yields CDR1 SGHTA and CDR2 FQGNSA. CDR3 coding DNA: TGTGCCAGCAGCTTATGGGGACAGGTTTCGGATGGCACAGATACGCAGTATTTT. Amino acids: CASSLWGQVSDGTDTQYF.